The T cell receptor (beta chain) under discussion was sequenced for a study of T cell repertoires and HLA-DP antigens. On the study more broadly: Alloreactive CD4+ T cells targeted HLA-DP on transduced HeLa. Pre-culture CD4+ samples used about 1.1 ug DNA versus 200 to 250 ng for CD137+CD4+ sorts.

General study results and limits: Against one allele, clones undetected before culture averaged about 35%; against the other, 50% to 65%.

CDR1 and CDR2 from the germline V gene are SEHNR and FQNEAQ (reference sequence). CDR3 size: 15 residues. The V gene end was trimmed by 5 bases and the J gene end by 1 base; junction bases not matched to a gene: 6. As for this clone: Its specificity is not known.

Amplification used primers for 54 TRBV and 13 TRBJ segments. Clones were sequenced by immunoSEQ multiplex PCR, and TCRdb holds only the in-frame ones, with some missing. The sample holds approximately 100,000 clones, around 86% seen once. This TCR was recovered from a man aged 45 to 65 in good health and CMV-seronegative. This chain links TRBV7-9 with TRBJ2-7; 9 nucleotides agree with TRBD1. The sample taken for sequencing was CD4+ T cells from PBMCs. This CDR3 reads CASSPRQGDSYEQYF. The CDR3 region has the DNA TGTGCCAGCAGCCCCCGACAGGGGGATTCCTACGAGCAGTACTTC.